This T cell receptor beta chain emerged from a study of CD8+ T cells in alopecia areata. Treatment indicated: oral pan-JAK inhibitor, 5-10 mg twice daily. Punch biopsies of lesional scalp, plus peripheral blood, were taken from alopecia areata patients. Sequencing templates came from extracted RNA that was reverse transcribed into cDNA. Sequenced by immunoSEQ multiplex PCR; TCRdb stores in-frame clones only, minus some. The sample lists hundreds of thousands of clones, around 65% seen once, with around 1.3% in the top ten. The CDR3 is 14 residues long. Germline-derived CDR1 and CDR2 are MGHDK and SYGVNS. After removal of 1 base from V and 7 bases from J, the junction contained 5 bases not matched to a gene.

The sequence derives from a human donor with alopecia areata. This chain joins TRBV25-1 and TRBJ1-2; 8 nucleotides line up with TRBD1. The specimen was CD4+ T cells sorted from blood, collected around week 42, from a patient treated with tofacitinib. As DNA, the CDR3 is TGTGCCAGCAGTGAATCAGGGACAGGTTTTGGCTACACCTTC. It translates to CASSESGTGFGYTF.